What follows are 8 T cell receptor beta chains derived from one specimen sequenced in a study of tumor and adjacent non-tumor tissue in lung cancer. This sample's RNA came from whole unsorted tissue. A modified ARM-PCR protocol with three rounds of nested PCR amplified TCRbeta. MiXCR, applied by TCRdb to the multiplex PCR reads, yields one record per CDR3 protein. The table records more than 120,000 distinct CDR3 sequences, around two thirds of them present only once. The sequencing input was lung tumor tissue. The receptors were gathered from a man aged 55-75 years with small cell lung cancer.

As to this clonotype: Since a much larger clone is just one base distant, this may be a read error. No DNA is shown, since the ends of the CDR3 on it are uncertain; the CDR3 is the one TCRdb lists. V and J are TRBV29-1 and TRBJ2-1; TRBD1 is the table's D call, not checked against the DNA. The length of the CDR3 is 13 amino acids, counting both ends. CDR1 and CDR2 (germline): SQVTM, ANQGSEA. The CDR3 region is CSVVGQGANEQSF.

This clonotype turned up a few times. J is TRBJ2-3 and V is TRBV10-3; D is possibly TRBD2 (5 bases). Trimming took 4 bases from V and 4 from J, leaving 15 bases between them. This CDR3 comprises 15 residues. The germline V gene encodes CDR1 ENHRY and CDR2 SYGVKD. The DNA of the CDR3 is TGTGCCATCAGTGCCGGGATTAACGCACCAGATACGCAGTATTTT. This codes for CAISAGINAPDTQYF.

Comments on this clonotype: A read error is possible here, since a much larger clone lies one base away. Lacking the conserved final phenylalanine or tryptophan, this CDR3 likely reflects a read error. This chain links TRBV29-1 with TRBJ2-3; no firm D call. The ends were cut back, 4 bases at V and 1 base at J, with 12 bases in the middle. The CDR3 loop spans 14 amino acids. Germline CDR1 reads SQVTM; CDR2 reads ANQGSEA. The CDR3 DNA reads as TGCAGCGTTGTGACGGCTGGGGGCACAGATACGCAGTATATT. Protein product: CSVVTAGGTDTQYI.

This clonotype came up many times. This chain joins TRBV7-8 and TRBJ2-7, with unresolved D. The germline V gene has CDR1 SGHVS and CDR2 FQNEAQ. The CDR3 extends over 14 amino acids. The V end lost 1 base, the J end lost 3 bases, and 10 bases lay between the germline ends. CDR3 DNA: TGTGCCAGCAGCTTAGACCCCGGTGGCTACGAGCAGTACTTC. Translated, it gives CASSLDPGGYEQYF.

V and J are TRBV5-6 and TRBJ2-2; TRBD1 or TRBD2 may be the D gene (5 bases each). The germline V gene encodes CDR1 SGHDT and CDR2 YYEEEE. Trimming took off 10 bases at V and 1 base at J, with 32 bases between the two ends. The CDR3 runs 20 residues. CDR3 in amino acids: CACNWGNSPTGLWNTGELFF. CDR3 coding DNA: TGTGCCTGCAACTGGGGGAACTCACCGACGGGGCTATGGAACACCGGGGAGCTGTTTTTT.

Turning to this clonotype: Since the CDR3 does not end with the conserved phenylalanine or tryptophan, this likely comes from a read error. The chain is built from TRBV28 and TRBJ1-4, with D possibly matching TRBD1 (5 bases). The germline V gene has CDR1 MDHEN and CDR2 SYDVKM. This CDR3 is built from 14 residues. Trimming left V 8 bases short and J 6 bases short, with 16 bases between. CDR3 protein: CASGGTGLYEKLFL. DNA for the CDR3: TGTGCCAGCGGGGGAACCGGACTGTATGAAAAACTGTTTTTA.

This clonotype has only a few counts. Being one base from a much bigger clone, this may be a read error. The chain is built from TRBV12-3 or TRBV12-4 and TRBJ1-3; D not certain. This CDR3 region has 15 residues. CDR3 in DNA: TGTGCCAGCAGCTCTCTCTGGGTCTCTGGAAACACCATGTATTTT. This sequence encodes CASSSLWVSGNTMYF.

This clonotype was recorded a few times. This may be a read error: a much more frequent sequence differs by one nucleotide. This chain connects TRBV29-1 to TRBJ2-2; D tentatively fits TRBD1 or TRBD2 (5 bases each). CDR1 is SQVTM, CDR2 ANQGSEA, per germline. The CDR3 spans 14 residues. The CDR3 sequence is CSVEGGRLPGVLFF. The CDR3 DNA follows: TGCAGCGTTGAAGGGGGCAGATTACCCGGGGTGCTGTTTTTT.